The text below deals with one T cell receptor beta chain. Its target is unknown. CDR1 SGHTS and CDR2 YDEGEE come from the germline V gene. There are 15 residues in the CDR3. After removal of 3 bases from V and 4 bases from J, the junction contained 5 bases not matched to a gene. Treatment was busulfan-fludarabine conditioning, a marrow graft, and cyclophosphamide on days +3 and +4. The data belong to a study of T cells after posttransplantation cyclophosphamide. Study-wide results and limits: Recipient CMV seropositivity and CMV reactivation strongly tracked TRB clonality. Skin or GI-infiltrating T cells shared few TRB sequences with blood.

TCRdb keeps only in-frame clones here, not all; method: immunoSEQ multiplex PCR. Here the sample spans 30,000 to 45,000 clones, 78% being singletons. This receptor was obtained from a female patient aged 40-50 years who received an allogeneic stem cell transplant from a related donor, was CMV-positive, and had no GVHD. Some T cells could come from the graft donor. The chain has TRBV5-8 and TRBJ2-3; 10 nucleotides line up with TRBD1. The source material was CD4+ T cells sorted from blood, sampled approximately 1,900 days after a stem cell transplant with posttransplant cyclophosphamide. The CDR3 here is CASSSGQGVSDTQYF. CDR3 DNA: TGTGCCAGCAGCTCCGGACAGGGGGTGTCAGATACGCAGTATTTT.